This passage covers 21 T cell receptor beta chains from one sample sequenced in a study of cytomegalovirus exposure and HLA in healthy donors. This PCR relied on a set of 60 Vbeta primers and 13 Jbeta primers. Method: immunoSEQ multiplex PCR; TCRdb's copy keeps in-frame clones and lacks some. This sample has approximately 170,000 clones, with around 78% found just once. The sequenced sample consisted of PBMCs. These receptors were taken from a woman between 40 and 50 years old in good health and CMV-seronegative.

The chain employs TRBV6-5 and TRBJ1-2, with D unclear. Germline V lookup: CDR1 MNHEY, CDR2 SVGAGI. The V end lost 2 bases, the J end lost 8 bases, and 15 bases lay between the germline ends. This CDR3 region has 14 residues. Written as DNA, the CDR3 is TGTGCCAGCAGTTACACCGGGAGACCCGACGGCTACACCTTC. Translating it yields CASSYTGRPDGYTF.

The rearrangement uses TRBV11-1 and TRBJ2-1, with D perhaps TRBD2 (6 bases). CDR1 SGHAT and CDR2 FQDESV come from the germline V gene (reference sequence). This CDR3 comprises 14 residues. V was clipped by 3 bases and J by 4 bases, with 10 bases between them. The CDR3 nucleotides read TGTGCCAGCAGCTTGGGAGGCAAATACAATGAGCAGTTCTTC. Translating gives CASSLGGKYNEQFF.

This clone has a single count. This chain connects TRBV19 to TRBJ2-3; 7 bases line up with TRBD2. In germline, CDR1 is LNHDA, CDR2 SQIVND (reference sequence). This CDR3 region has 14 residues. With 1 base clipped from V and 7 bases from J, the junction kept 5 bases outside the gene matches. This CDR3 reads CASSIGAGVNTQYF. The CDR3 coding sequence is TGTGCCAGTAGTATAGGGGCGGGAGTAAATACGCAGTATTTT.

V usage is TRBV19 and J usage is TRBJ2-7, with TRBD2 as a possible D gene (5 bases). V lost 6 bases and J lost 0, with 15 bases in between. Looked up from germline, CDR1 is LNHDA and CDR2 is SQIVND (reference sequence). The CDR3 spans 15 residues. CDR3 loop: CASSPGLLNSYEQYF. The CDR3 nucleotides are TGTGCCAGTAGCCCCGGACTCCTTAACTCCTACGAGCAGTACTTC.

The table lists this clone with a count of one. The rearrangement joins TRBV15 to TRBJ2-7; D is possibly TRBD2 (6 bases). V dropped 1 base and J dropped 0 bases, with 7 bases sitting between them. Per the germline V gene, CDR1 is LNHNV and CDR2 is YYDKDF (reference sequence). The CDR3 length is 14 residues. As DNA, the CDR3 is TGTGCCACCAGCAGAGGCGGGAACTCCTACGAGCAGTACTTC. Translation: CATSRGGNSYEQYF.

The CDR3 is CASSLEGTRDEQYF. The CDR3 nucleotides are TGCGCCAGCAGCTTGGAGGGCACTAGGGACGAGCAGTACTTC. This chain uses TRBV5-1 with TRBJ2-7, with D tentatively TRBD2 (5 bases). V gave up 0 bases and J gave up 5 bases, with 12 bases separating them. Germline V gene lookup returns CDR1 SGHRS and CDR2 YFSETQ. The CDR3 spans 14 residues.

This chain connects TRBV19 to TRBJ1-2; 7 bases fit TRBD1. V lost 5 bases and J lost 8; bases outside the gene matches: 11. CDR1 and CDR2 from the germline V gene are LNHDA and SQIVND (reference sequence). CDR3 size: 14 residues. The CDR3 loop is CASSAHRQGLGYTF. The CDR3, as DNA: TGTGCCAGTAGTGCCCACAGACAGGGACTCGGCTACACCTTC.

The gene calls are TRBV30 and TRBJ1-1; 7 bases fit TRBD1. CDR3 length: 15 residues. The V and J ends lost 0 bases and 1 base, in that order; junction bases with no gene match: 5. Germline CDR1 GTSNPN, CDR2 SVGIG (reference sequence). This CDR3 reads CAWSVRAGGNTEAFF. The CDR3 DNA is TGTGCCTGGAGTGTACGGGCAGGGGGGAACACTGAAGCTTTCTTT.

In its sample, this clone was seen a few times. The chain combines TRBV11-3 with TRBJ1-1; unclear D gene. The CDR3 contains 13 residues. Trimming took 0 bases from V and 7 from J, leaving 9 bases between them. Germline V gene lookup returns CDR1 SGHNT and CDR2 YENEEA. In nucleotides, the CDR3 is TGTGCCAGCAGCTTAGATCAAACAGATGAAGCTTTCTTT. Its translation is CASSLDQTDEAFF. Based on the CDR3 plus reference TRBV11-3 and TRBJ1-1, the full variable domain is EAGVVQSPRYKIIEKKQPVAFWCNPISGHNTLYWYLQNLGQGPELLIRYENEEAVDDSQLPKDRFSAERLKGVDSTLKIQPAELGDSAVYLCASSLDQTDEAFFGQGTRLTVV.

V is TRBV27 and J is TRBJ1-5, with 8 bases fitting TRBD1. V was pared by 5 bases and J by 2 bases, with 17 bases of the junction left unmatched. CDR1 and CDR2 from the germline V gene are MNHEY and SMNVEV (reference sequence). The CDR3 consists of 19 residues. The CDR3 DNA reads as TGTGCCAGCAGTACCCGACAGGGGACCTTTTTGGGGGGCAATCAGCCCCAGCATTTT. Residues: CASSTRQGTFLGGNQPQHF.

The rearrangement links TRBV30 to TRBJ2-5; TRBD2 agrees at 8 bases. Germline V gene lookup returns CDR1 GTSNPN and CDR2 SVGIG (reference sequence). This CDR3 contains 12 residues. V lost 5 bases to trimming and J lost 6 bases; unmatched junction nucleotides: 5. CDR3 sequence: CAWDSGGKTQYF. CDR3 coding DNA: TGTGCCTGGGACTCGGGGGGGAAGACCCAGTACTTC.

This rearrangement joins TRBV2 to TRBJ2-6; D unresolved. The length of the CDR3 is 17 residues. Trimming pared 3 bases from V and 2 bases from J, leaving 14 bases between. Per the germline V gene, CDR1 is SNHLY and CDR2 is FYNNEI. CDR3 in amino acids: CASSEGPSPTGANVLTF. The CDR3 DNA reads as TGTGCCAGCAGTGAGGGCCCCTCCCCCACTGGGGCCAACGTCCTGACTTTC.

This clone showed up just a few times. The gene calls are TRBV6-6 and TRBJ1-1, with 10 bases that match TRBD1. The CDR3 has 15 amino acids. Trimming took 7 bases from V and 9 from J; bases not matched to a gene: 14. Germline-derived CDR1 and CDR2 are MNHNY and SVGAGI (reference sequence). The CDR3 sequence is CASTESTGGGYKAFF. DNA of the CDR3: TGTGCCAGCACCGAGTCGACAGGGGGCGGTTATAAAGCTTTCTTT.

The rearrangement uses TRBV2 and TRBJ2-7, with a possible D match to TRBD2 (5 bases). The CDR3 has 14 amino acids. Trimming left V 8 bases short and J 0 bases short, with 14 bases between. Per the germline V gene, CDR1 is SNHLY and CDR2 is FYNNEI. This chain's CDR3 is CASEGRQVSYEQYF. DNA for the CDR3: TGTGCCAGCGAGGGTCGGCAGGTCTCCTACGAGCAGTACTTC.

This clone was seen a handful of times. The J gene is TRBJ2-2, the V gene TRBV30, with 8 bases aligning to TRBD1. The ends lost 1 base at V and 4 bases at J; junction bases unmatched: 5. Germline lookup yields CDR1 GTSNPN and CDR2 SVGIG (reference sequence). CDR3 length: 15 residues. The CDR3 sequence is CAWSALTGATGELFF. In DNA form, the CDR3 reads TGTGCCTGGAGTGCATTGACAGGGGCCACCGGGGAGCTGTTTTTT.

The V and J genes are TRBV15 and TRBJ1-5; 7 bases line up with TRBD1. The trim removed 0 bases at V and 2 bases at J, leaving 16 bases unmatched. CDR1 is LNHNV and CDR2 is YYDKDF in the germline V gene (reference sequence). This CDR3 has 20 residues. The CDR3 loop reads CATSRERGQTWPWGNQPQHF. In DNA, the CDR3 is TGTGCCACCAGCAGAGAAAGGGGACAGACGTGGCCTTGGGGCAATCAGCCCCAGCATTTT.

The chain's CDR3 is CASSLSGGDITYEQYF. CDR3 DNA sequence: TGTGCCAGCAGCTTGAGTGGTGGGGACATAACCTACGAGCAGTACTTC. The genes are TRBV5-6 and TRBJ2-7; TRBD1 might be the D (6 bases). Germline CDR1 and CDR2: SGHDT and YYEEEE. V lost 1 base and J 2 bases, leaving 16 bases between the germline ends. There are 16 residues in the CDR3.

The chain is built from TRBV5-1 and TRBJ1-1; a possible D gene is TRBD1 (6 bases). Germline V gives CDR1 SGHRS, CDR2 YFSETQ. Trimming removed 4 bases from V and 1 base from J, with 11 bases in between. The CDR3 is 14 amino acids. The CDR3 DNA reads TGCGCCAGCAGCCAAATACAGGGGAACACTGAAGCTTTCTTT. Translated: CASSQIQGNTEAFF.

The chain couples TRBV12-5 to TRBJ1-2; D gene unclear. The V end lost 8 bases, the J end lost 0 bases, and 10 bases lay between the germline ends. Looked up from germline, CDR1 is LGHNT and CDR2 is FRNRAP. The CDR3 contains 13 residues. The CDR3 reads CASRQESNYGYTF. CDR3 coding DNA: TGTGCTAGTCGCCAGGAATCTAACTATGGCTACACCTTC.

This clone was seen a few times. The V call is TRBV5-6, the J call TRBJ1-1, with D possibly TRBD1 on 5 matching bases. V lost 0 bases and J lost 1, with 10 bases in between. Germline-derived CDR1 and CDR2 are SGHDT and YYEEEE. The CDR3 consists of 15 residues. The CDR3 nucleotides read TGTGCCAGCAGCTTGGGGGGCAGGGCGAACACTGAAGCTTTCTTT. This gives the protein CASSLGGRANTEAFF.

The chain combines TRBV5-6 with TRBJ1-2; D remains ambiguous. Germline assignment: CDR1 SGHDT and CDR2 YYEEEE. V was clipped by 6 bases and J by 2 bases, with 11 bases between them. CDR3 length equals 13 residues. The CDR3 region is CASTLEGNYGYTF. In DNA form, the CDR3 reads TGTGCCAGCACCCTGGAGGGAAACTATGGCTACACCTTC.